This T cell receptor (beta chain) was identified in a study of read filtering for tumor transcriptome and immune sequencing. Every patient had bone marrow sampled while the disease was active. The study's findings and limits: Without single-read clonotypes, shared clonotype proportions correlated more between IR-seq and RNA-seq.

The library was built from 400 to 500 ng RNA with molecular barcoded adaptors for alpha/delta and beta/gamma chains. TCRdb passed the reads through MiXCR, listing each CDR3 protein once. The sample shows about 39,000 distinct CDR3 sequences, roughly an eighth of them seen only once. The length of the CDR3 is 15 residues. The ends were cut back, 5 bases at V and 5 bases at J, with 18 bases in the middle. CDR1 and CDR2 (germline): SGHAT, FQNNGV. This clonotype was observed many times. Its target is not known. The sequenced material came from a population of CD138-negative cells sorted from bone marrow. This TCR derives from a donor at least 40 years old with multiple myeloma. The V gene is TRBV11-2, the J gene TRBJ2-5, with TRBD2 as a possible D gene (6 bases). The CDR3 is CASSRSTSQLETQYF. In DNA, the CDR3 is TGTGCCAGCAGCCGAAGTACTAGCCAGCTGGAGACCCAGTACTTC.